A single T cell receptor (beta chain) is shown here with its context. The germline gene is not matched at one end of the junction; a read error may be the cause. The germline gives CDR1 MNHNS, CDR2 SASEGT. This CDR3 contains 14 residues. An amount of RNA that ranged from roughly 0.45 to 1 ug was reverse transcribed with random hexamers. Via MiXCR, TCRdb re-called the immunoSEQ multiplex PCR reads, giving one row per CDR3 protein. The sample shows some 180,000 distinct CDR3 sequences, around 94% of them seen only once. The data were taken from a study of CD8 T cells in Susac syndrome. The origin of this receptor is a human donor with Susac syndrome. The sample was CD4+ T cells from PBMCs. The chain has TRBV6-1 and TRBJ1-4; D might be TRBD1 (6 bases). CDR3 nucleotide sequence: TGTGCCAGCAGGGAAGGACAGTTCAATGAAAAACTGTTTTTT. Its translation: CASREGQFNEKLFF.